This TCR beta chain was documented in a study of T cell responses to AZD1222 COVID-19 vaccine. Regarding the study as a whole: Sampled repertoires all dated from after the peak T cell response. With dominance at 160-218 and 743-854, vaccine-associated CD4 TCRs spanned spike. Possibly, clonal diversity was underestimated; donors were largely white British and included more females.

Method: immunoSEQ multiplex PCR; TCRdb's copy keeps in-frame clones and lacks some. The table records some 160,000 clones, roughly 92% of them present only once. This CDR3 region has 12 residues. Trimming pared 8 bases from V and 0 bases from J, leaving 7 bases between. Germline lookup yields CDR1 MNHEY and CDR2 SVGAGI. As regards this clone: Its antigen is undetermined.

This TCR was recovered from an adult in good health. The sample consisted of peripheral blood, taken on day 0 of AZD1222 vaccination. The rearrangement uses TRBV6-5 and TRBJ1-2, with no clear D. The CDR3 coding sequence is TGTGCCAGCGGCCGAGCTAACTATGGCTACACCTTC. It encodes CASGRANYGYTF.